This T cell receptor beta chain was obtained from a study of blood T cell repertoires in COVID-19. Study-level information: Acute and convalescent COVID-19 samples came from the United States, Italy and Spain. Sources were T cells, B-cell-depleted T cells, or PBMCs; the material itself was cDNA or gDNA.

From germline, CDR1 is MNHNS and CDR2 SASEGT. Trimming stripped 1 base from V and 3 bases from J, with 12 bases between. The CDR3 has 15 residues. In the original processing: Reference gene primer amplification gave nucleated cell count estimates. Repertoires were generated with immunoSEQ multiplex PCR, while TCRdb's copy carries only in-frame clones and drops some. The V and J calls and clone size are taken from that table; D and trimming were inferred from the DNA. The repertoire includes about 160,000 clones, 82% of them detected once, and around 7% sits in the top ten. Followed longitudinally, the Seattle patients had been enrolled during active infection.

This clonotype was sampled from a woman aged 40-49 years with COVID-19, enrolled during active disease. The chain is built from TRBV6-1 and TRBJ1-1; D not certain. The sample was peripheral blood. CDR3 protein: CASSEDRRAYTEAFF. CDR3 sequence (DNA): TGTGCCAGCAGTGAAGATAGGAGGGCATACACTGAAGCTTTCTTT.